Described below is a single T cell receptor beta chain sequence and its context. Its antigen is not known. V lost 4 bases, J lost 1 base, and 8 bases lay in between. The CDR3 totals 14 residues. Germline V gene data show CDR1 as LGHDT and CDR2 as YNNKEL (reference sequence). This specimen belongs to a study of T cell responses to AZD1222 COVID-19 vaccine. Study observations and caveats: Among AZD1222 vaccinees, only five to seven were seropositive at baseline. Vaccine-related CD4 TCRs covered spike, predominating at 160-218 and 743-854. Increases in Spike-specific TCR breadth and depth were seen after two AZD1222 doses. Donors were largely white British and mainly female; clonal diversity was possibly underestimated.

TCRdb's copy holds only in-frame clones and misses some; the assay was immunoSEQ multiplex PCR. The data hold roughly 140,000 clones, with around four fifths observed a single time. The TCR originated in an adult in good health. Sample: peripheral blood, taken on day 0 of MenACWY control vaccination. The chain uses TRBV3-1 (or the pseudogene TRBV3-2) and TRBJ1-3, with D tentatively TRBD1 (5 bases). CDR3 sequence: CASSPAGSGNTIYF. In DNA, the CDR3 is TGTGCCAGCAGCCCAGCAGGGTCTGGAAACACCATATATTTT.